This T cell receptor (beta chain) was sequenced during a study of CD8 T cells in ankylosing spondylitis. Whole-study results and caveats: Clones that were linked to disease were CD8+ and were relatively rare in peripheral blood. Ankylosing spondylitis blood appeared to carry a characteristic TCR beta motif of under ten highly homologous variants. Earlier studies detected some motif variants in reactive arthritis synovial fluid and blood. Clones linked to disease were reported to show significant enrichment in matched ankylosing spondylitis synovial fluid.

In making TCR beta libraries, quantitative 5'-RACE with molecular barcodes was used. TCRdb redid the calling of the 5' RACE reads with MiXCR, one entry per CDR3 protein. The sample yields 470,000 or so distinct CDR3 sequences, roughly a quarter seen once. The table lists this clonotype with a few counts. Its specificity is not known. From germline, CDR1 is KGHDR and CDR2 SFDVKD. The CDR3 is made up of 16 amino acids. V was pared by 5 bases and J by 7 bases, with 7 bases of the junction left unmatched. The sequence was obtained from a male donor with ankylosing spondylitis. Material: blood, either unsorted or a sorted T cell fraction (not recorded which). The rearrangement uses TRBV24-1 and TRBJ2-1, with 13 bases aligning to TRBD2. Written as DNA, the CDR3 is TGTGCCACCAGTGGCTTCACTAGCGGGAGGGTAAATGAGCAGTTCTTC. This codes for CATSGFTSGRVNEQFF.